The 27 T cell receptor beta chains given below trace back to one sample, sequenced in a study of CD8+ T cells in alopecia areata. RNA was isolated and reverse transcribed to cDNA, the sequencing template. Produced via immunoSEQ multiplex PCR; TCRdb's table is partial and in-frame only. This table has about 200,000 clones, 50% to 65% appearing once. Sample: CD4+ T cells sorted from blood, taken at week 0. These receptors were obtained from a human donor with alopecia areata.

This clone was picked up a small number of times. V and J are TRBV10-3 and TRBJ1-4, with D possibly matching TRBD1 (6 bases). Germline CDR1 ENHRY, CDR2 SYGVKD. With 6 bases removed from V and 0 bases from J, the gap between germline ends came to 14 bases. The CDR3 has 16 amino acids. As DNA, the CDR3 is TGTGCCATCAGCTCCGCCACAGGGTCAACTAATGAAAAACTGTTTTTT. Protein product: CAISSATGSTNEKLFF.

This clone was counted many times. The CDR3 DNA is TGCGCCAGCAGCCAGGAACATACGCAGTATTTT. It codes for CASSQEHTQYF. The rearrangement uses TRBV4-1 and TRBJ2-3; no firm D call. The V end lost 3 bases, the J end lost 7 bases, and 5 bases lay between the germline ends. The CDR3 spans 11 residues. Germline V CDR1 and CDR2: MGHRA, YSYEKL.

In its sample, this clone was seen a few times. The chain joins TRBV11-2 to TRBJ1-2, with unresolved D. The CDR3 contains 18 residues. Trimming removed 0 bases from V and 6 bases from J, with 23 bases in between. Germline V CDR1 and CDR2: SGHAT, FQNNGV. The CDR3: CASSLDLRRSRGSDGYTF. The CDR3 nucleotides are TGTGCCAGCAGCTTAGATCTCCGCAGGTCGCGAGGGAGTGATGGCTACACCTTC. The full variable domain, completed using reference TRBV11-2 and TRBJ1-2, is EAGVAQSPRYKIIEKRQSVAFWCNPISGHATLYWYQQILGQGPKLLIQFQNNGVVDDSQLPKDRFSAERLKGVDSTLKIQPAKLEDSAVYLCASSLDLRRSRGSDGYTFGSGTRLTVV.

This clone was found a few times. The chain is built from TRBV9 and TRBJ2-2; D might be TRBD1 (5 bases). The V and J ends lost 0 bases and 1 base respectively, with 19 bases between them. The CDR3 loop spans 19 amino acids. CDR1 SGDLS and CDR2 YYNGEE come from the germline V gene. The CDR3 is CASSVGGRVSLLNTGELFF. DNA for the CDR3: TGTGCCAGCAGCGTAGGGGGCAGGGTATCACTCTTGAACACCGGGGAGCTGTTTTTT.

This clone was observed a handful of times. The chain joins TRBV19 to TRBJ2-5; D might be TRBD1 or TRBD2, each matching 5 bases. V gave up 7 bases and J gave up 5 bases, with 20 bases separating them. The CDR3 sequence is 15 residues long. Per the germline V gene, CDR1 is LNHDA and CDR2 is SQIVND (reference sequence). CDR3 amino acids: CASTHSGQVKETQYF. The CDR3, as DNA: TGTGCCAGTACCCACTCGGGGCAGGTCAAGGAGACCCAGTACTTC.

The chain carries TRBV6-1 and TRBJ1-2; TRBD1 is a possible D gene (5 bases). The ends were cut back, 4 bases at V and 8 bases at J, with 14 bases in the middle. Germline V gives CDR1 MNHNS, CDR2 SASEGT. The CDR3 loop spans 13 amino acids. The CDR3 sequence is CASSVIRDEGYTF. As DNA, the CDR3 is TGTGCCAGCAGTGTCATCCGGGACGAAGGCTACACCTTC.

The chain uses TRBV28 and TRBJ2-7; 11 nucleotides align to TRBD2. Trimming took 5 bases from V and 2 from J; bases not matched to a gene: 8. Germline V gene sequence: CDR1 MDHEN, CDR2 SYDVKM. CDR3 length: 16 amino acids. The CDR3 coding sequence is TGTGCCAGCAGTGTATTGACTAGCGGGGATCCCTACGAGCAGTACTTC. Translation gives CASSVLTSGDPYEQYF.

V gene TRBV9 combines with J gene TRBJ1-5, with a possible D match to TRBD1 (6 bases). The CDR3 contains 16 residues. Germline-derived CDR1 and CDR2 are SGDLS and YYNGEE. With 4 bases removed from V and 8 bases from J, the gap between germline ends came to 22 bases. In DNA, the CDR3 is TGTGCCAGCAGCTCGCCTCGTCAGCAGGGGCCGGAGCCCCAGCATTTT. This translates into CASSSPRQQGPEPQHF.

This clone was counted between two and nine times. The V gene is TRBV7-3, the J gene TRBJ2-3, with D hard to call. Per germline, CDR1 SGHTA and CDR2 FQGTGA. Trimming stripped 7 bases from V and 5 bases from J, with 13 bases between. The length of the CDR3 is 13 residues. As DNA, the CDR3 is TGTGCCAGCACCCCCGACCCTCGAGATACGCAGTATTTT. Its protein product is CASTPDPRDTQYF.

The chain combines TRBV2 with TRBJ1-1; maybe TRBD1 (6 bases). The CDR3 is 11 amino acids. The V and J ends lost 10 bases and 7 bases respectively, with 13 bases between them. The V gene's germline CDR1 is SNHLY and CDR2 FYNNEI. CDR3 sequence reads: CATRGAVEAFF. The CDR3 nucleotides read TGTGCCACCCGGGGGGCCGTTGAAGCTTTCTTT.

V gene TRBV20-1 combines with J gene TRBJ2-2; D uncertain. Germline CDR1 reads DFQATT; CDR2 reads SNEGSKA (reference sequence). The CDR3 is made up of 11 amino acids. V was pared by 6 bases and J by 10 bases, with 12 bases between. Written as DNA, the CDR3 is TGCAGTGCCCGAATGGTCGAGGAGCTGTTTTTT. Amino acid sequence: CSARMVEELFF.

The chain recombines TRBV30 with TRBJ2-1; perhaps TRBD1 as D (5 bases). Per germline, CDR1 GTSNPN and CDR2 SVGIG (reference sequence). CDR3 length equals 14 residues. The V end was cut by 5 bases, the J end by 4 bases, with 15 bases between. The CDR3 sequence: CAWRLSDRYNEQFF. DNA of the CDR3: TGTGCCTGGCGCCTCTCTGACAGATACAATGAGCAGTTCTTC.

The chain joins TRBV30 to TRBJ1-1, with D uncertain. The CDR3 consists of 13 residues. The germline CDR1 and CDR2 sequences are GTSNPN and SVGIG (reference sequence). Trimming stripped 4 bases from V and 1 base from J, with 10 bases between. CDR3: CAWTGQANTEAFF. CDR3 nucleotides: TGTGCCTGGACAGGCCAGGCGAACACTGAAGCTTTCTTT.

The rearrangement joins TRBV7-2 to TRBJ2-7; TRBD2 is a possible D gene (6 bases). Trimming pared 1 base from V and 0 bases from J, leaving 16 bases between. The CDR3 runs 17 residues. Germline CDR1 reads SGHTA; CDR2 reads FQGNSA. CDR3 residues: CASSLGFSGPSSYEQYF. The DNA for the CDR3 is TGTGCCAGCAGCTTAGGGTTCAGCGGGCCCAGCTCCTACGAGCAGTACTTC.

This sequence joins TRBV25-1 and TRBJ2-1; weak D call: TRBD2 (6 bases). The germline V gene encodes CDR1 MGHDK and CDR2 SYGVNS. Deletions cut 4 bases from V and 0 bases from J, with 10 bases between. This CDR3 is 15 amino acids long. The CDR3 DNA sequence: TGTGCCAGCAGTGGATGGGAGGCCTCCTACAATGAGCAGTTCTTC. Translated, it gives CASSGWEASYNEQFF. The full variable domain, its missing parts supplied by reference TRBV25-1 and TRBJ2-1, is EADIYQTPRYLVIGTGKKITLECSQTMGHDKMYWYQQDPGMELHLIHYSYGVNSTEKGDLSSESTVSRIRTEHFPLTLESARPSHTSQYLCASSGWEASYNEQFFGPGTRLTVL.

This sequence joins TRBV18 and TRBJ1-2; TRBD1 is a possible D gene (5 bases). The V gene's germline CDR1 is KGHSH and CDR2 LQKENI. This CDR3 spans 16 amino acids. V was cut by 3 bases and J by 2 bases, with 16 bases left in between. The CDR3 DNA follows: TGTGCCAGCTCACCCGGGGGGATGGTCGAGAACTATGGCTACACCTTC. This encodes CASSPGGMVENYGYTF.

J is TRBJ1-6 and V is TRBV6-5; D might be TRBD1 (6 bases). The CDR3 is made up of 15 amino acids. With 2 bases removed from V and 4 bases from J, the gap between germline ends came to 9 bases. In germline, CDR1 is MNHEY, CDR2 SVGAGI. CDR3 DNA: TGTGCCAGCAGTTACCAGACAGGATATAATTCACCCCTCCACTTT. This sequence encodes CASSYQTGYNSPLHF.

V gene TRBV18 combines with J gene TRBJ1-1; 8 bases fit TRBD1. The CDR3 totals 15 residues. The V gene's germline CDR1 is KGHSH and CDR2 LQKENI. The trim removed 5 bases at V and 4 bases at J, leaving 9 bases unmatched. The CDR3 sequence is CASSTMTGVFTEAFF. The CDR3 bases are TGTGCCAGCTCAACGATGACAGGGGTATTCACTGAAGCTTTCTTT.

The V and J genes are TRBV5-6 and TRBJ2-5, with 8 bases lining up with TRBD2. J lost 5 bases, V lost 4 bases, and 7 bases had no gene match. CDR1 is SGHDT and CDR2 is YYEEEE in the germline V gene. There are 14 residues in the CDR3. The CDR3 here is CASSQGLVKETQYF. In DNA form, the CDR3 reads TGTGCCAGCAGCCAGGGACTAGTTAAGGAGACCCAGTACTTC.

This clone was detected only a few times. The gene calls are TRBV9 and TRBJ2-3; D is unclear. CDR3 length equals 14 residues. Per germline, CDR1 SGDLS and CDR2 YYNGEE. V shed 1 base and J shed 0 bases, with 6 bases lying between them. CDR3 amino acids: CASSVSPSTDTQYF. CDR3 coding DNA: TGTGCCAGCAGCGTAAGCCCTAGCACAGATACGCAGTATTTT.

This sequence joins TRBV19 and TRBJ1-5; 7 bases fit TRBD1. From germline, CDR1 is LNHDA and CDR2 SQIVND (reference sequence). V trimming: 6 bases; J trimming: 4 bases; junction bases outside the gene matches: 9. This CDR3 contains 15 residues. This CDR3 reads CASRQTGQLNQPQHF. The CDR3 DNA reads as TGTGCCAGTAGGCAAACGGGACAGTTAAATCAGCCCCAGCATTTT.

CDR3 residues: CASRGTEGNTIYF. The DNA for the CDR3 is TGTGCCAGCAGGGGGACGGAAGGAAACACCATATATTTT. V and J are TRBV2 and TRBJ1-3, with a possible D match to TRBD1 (5 bases). The length of the CDR3 is 13 residues. The V gene lost 6 bases and the J gene lost 4 bases, with 10 bases spanning the gap. Germline CDR1 and CDR2: SNHLY and FYNNEI.

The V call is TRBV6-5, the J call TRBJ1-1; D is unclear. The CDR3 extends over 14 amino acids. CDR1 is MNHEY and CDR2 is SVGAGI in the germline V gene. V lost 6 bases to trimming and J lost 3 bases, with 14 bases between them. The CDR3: CASSPLGSHTEAFF. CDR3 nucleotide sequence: TGTGCCAGCAGCCCCTTGGGCAGCCACACTGAAGCTTTCTTT.

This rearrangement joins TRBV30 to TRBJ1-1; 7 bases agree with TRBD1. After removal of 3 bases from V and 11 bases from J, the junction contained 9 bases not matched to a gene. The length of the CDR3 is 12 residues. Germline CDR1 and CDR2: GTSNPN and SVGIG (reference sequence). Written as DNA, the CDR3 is TGTGCCTGGAGGAGACAGGGCTCCCCGGCTTTCTTT. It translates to CAWRRQGSPAFF.

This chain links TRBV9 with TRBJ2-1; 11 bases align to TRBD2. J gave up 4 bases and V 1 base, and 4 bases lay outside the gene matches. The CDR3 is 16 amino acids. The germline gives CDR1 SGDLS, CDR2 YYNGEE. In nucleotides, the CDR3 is TGTGCCAGCAGCGTATCCGGGACTAGCGGATACAATGAGCAGTTCTTC. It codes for CASSVSGTSGYNEQFF.

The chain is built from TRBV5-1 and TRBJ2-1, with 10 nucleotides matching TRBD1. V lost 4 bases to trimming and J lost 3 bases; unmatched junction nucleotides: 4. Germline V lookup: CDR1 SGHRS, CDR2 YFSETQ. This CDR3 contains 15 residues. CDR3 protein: CASSPGQGSYNEQFF. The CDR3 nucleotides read TGCGCCAGCAGCCCGGGACAGGGGAGCTACAATGAGCAGTTCTTC.

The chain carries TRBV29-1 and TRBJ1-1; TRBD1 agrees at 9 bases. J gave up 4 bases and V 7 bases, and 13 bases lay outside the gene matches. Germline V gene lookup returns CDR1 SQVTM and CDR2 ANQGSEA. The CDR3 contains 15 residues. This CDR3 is CSALTLQGASTEAFF. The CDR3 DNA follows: TGCAGCGCTCTAACCCTACAGGGGGCCAGCACTGAAGCTTTCTTT.